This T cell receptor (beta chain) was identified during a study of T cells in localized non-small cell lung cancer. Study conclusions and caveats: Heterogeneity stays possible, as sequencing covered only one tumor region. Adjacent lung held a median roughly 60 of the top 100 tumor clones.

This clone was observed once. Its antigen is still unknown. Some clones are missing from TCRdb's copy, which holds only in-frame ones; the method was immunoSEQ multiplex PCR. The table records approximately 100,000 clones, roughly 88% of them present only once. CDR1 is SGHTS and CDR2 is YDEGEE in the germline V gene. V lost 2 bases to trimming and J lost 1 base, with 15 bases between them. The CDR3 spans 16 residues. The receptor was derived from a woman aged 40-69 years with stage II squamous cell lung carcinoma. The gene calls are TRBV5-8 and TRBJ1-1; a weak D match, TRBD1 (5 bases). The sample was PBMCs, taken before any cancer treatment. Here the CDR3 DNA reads TGTGCCAGCAGCTTACTCCTCGGGACGGCGAACACTGAAGCTTTCTTT. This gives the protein CASSLLLGTANTEAFF.